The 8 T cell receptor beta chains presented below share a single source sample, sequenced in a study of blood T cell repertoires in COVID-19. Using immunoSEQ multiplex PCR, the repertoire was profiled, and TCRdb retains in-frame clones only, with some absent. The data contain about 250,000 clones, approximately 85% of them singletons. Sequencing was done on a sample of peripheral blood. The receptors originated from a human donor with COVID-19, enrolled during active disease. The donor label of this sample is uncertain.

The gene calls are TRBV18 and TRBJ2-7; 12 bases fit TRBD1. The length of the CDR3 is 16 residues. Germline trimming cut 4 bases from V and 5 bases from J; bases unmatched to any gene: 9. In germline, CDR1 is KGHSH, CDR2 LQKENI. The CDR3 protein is CASSRSRGQGAHEQYF. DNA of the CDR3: TGTGCCAGCTCACGGTCTCGGGGACAGGGGGCTCACGAGCAGTACTTC.

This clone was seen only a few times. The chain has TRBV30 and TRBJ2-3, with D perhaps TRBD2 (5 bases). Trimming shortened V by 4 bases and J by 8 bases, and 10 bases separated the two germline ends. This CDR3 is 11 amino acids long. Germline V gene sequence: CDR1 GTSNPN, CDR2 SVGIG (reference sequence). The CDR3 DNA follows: TGTGCCTGGATTCAACTAGGTACGCAGTATTTT. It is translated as CAWIQLGTQYF.

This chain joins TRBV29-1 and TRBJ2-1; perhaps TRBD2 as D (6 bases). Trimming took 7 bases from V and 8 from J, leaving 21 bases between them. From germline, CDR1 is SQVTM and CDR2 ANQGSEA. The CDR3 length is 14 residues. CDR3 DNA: TGCAGCGGTGGGCGGGAACGGTGGTACTATGAGCAGTTCTTC. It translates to CSGGRERWYYEQFF.

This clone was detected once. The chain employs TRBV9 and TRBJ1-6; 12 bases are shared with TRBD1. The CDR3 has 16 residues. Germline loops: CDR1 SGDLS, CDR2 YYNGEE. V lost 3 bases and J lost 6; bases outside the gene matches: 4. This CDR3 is CASSERDRGPNSPLHF. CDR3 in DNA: TGTGCCAGCAGCGAAAGGGACAGGGGGCCTAATTCACCCCTCCACTTT.

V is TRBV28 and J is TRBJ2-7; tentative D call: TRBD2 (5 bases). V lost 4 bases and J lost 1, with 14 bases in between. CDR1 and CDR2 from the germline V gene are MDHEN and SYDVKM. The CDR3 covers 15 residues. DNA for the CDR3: TGTGCCAGCAGTTACCCGGGGTCCGTTTCCTACGAGCAGTACTTC. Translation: CASSYPGSVSYEQYF.

The CDR3 DNA reads as TGTGCCAGCAGTTTATATCGCTACGAGCAGTACTTC. Translating gives CASSLYRYEQYF. The genes are TRBV28 and TRBJ2-7; D gene uncertain. Looked up from germline, CDR1 is MDHEN and CDR2 is SYDVKM. The length of the CDR3 is 12 residues. Trimming took off 1 base at V and 3 bases at J, with 4 bases between the two ends.

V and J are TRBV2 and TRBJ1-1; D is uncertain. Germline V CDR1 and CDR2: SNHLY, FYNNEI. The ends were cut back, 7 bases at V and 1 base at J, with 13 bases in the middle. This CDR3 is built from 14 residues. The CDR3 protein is CASTIVVANTEAFF. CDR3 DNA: TGTGCCAGCACGATCGTGGTAGCGAACACTGAAGCTTTCTTT.

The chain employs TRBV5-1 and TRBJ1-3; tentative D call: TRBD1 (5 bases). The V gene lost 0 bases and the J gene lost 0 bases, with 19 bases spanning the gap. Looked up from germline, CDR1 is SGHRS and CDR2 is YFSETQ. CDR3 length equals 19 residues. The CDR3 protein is CASSLGSAGQRFSGNTIYF. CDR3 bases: TGCGCCAGCAGCTTGGGTTCGGCAGGGCAAAGATTCTCTGGAAACACCATATATTTT.